What follows describes a single T cell receptor (beta chain). This clone was observed a few times. No cognate antigen has been identified for it. It has no much larger one-base neighbor in the sample; base qualities were not kept. This specimen belongs to a study of blood T cell repertoires in COVID-19 (dated by TCRdb to the early 2020s). Background for the entire study: Samples from collaborators originated in the United States, Italy and Spain and spanned both the acute and convalescent phases of COVID-19. Nearly every sample came with metadata listing a de-identified subject ID, COVID-19 status, age in years and sex. Where available, HLA class I and class II types were taken from metadata supplied by the sample provider and were not determined by assay-based typing. The samples were drawn from the first 160 participants of the ongoing ImmuneRACE study and from roughly 1,300 subjects provided by 6 global collaborators. Subjects who had been exposed to COVID-19, were actively infected with it, or had recovered from it provided the deeply sampled blood TCRbeta repertoires that made up the dataset. The material from the prospective study consisted of cDNA or gDNA derived from T cells, B-cell-depleted T cells, or PBMCs. The repertoires were released in a freely available public database meant as a resource for research on the immune response to SARS-CoV-2. Broad study findings and their caveats: The quantity of clinical and demographic metadata differed by source and by participant and was supplied without curation.

The immunoSEQ Assay, a bias-controlled multiplex PCR, was used to amplify TCRbeta CDR3 regions from genomic DNA. As for the authors' bioinformatics: The number of nucleated cells in each sample was estimated from the amplification of reference gene primers within the assay. Sequence reads were collapsed and filtered to measure the absolute abundance of every unique TCRbeta CDR3 rearrangement. For each sample, productive Simpson clonality was calculated as the square root of Simpson's diversity index across productive rearrangements. This immuneACCESS table, as held by TCRdb, lists in-frame sequences with V and J called but not all clones. Of the missing ones, under half trace to an unresolved V gene in checked studies; the others have no known cause. The DNA was the basis for D and trimming; V, J and clone size are from that table. A total of about 480,000 clones appear in this sample, 89% of them only once. The top ten clones comprise about 1% of the sample.

At one collaborating source in Seattle, patients were enrolled during active infection and were followed longitudinally through the course of disease. Collaborating institutions collected whole blood in K2EDTA tubes following their own protocols. For TCRbeta analysis, collaborators shipped samples as frozen whole blood, isolated PBMCs, or DNA extracted from either of those sample types. The receptor was derived from a man younger than 35 with COVID-19, enrolled during active disease. Material: peripheral blood.

At the DNA level, the sequence is TGCGCCAGCAGCCATGAGGGACACGATTACTACGAGCAGTACTTC. This encodes CASSHEGHDYYEQYF. The sequence joins TRBV4-1 to TRBJ2-7, with TRBD1 perhaps the D gene, on 6 matching bases. The CDR3 holds 15 amino acids from the cysteine to the phenylalanine. The entry retains the CDR3 DNA only, 45 bases that are in frame from base 1. The germline V gene supplies CDR1 MGHRA and CDR2 YSYEKL. V is pared back by 3 bases and J by 3 bases, with 15 bases lying between the germline termini.